The clone carrying this T cell receptor (beta chain) was recorded a few times. Germline CDR1 and CDR2: LGHNA and YSLEER. Trimming took off 0 bases at V and 4 bases at J, with 15 bases between the two ends. The CDR3 is made up of 17 amino acids. The primer mix had 60 Vbeta and 13 Jbeta primers. Clones were sequenced by immunoSEQ multiplex PCR, and TCRdb holds only the in-frame ones, with some missing. This sample carries roughly 220,000 clones, more than 80% of them seen once, and the ten largest clones take 2.5% to 3%. The sample is drawn from a study of cytomegalovirus exposure and HLA in healthy donors.

The chain is built from TRBV4-3 and TRBJ2-2; D possibly corresponds to TRBD2 (6 bases). The sample consisted of PBMCs. This TCR derives from a young man in good health and CMV-seronegative. As DNA, the CDR3 is TGCGCCAGCAGCCAAGATCCCCCCGGGGGACTCACCGGGGAGCTGTTTTTT. It encodes CASSQDPPGGLTGELFF.